This section outlines one T cell receptor (beta chain) sequence together with its context. The antigen it recognizes is unknown. The CDR3 runs 10 residues from the cysteine to the phenylalanine. The DNA shown is the 30-base CDR3, in frame from base 1. The data are from a study of cytomegalovirus exposure and HLA in healthy donors (dated by TCRdb to 2016 to 2017). About the study as a whole: According to an earlier analysis of around 600 of the donors, 150 million to 200 million T cells yielded roughly 100 million unique TCR beta sequences and around 280 Gb of sequence data. To decide whether each TCR beta V gene segment behaved as functional or pseudogenic, an earlier analysis of some 540 of the donors relied on high-throughput TCR beta sequencing. The study combined high-throughput TCR immunosequencing, statistical association of individual TCRs with disease status, and machine learning to predict cytomegalovirus infection status. To study patterns of TCR occurrence, a later analysis re-analyzed previously published TCR beta repertoires from around 660 donors and added high-resolution HLA genotyping. Both class I and class II loci were covered by HLA typing, at four-digit resolution. In a later genetic analysis, genome-wide SNP genotypes for about three fifths of the 666 donors were used, and that subset was treated as a discovery cohort. The aim of the study was to test whether cataloging public T cell receptors could identify signatures of past pathogen exposure. Approximately 330 gigabases of sequencing data and around 85 million unique TCR sequences made up an early release that covered 500 to 700 HLA-typed donors. Typing coverage varied by locus: roughly 629-640 donors for A, B, C, DRB1 and DQB1; approximately 520 for DQA1; approximately 570 for DPA1; roughly 450 for DPB1. All discovery cohort repertoires had been generated on a single sequencing platform. Across around 400 genotyped donors of the cohort, an average of about 240,000 unique TCR beta nucleotide sequences per donor were sequenced, and roughly 20% of those sequences were non-productive. The study used immunosequencing to profile the T cell repertoires of about 670 subjects and linked those repertoires to cytomegalovirus serostatus. Donor age, sex, ethnicity and CMV serostatus were compiled alongside the repertoire data. Of the roughly 410 genotyped donors, 75% to 85% were placed in the genetic ancestry cluster associated with self-reported Caucasian donors. The later analysis used no new phenotypic data to find candidate immune exposures, relying instead on TCR beta sequences and their occurrence across donors. Five DR-DQ haplotypes were treated as single units for association and clustering because of strong linkage in the cohort. In addition to the first cohort of around 670 subjects, a separate validation cohort of 120 different subjects was used.

Library generation was performed with the immunoSEQ multiplex PCR assay. For the multiplex PCR, a mixture combining 60 forward primers for TCR Vbeta segments and 13 reverse primers for TCR Jbeta segments was used. A multiplex PCR assay on genomic DNA amplified the CDR3 region of rearranged TCR beta genes. The Illumina HiSeq System was used to sequence the amplified TCR beta libraries as 87-base-pair reads. Under the source paper's analysis protocol: Across the 600 to 700 repertoires, a later analysis counted tens of millions of unique TCR beta chains, roughly 11 million of which were shared by at least two donors. Raw reads were error-corrected and collapsed into unique sequences by a nearest-neighbor algorithm in which closely related sequences were merged to remove PCR and sequencing errors. To assign V, D and J gene segments, CDR3 sequences were aligned to IMGT reference sequences. For a sequence to be retained, a match of at least six nucleotides to both a V gene segment and a J gene segment was required. A rearrangement counted as productive if the CDR3 had no stop codons and remained in frame with V and J, and every other rearrangement counted as non-productive. Following IMGT convention, CDR3 was defined as the stretch from the second conserved V-encoded cysteine up to the conserved J-encoded phenylalanine. The earlier analysis of fewer than 700 of the donors excluded sequences that lacked an unambiguous match to a single V gene segment. In an earlier analysis of approximately 590 of the donors, V segments were called functional above 56.7% productive rearrangements and were called segregating when the between-donor standard deviation exceeded 5%. A statistical classification framework was built for diagnosing cytomegalovirus status from the catalog of TCR beta chain sequences. In a later analysis, V and J genes were assigned by comparing TCR nucleotide sequences against IMGT/GENE-DB human TR gene sequences. In a later analysis, CDR3 sequences and most-parsimonious VDJ recombination scenarios were assigned using the TCRdist pipeline. A later analysis defined each TCR beta chain by its CDR3 amino acid sequence plus V-gene family, and excluded reads lacking a unique V-gene family. To address suspected cross-contamination and a sequencing artifact, a later analysis removed around 590 highly shared, low-generation-probability nucleotide sequences. For each public chain, a later analysis derived a clonal expansion index from normalized ranks of inferred template counts within each repertoire. A later analysis computed generation probabilities with a VDJ recombination model fitted to out-of-frame rearrangements, and checked the results against IGoR. A later analysis scored TCR-TCR, TCR-HLA and TCR-CMV co-occurrence with hypergeometric tests, applying a repertoire-size bias correction to TCR pairs. To estimate false discovery rates, a later analysis permuted the HLA or CMV assignments 20 times. In a later analysis, co-occurring TCRs were grouped with DBSCAN, and TCRdist sequence similarity was added when clustering was performed within HLA-allele-positive subsets. Repertoires with fewer than 30,000 or more than 120,000 public chains were left out of co-occurrence clustering, as were four to six repertoires with anomalous nucleotide sharing. The clones in this table, taken by TCRdb from immuneACCESS, are in-frame only. Not every clone is retained; where verified, under half of the shortfall comes from an unresolved V gene, and the cause of the rest is unknown. V and J calls and clone size come straight from that table; D and trimming were deduced from the DNA. The sample's table lists a count of approximately 120,000 clones. The top ten constitute approximately 2% of the sample.

On the study overall, not on this receptor specifically: While some public TCRs were present in many individuals, most TCR sequences turned up only very rarely across donors. In a later analysis, HLA-associated TCR beta chains showed more clonal expansion and lower generation probabilities than non-associated chains that were equally common. A total of fewer than 200 TCR beta chains were listed by the study as associated with cytomegalovirus. Linkage disequilibrium might explain the correlated functional status among segregating V segments, but an unknown experimental factor could not be ruled out. A later analysis found that TCR association rates varied across HLA loci, with DRB1 alleles showing the most associated TCRs and HLA-C alleles the fewest. The sequencing pipeline was judged likely to have produced a cluster of highly shared sequence variants as a technical artifact. Compared with the roughly 700-donor mean, donors in an Asian-associated ancestry cluster had fewer N-insertions in productive TCRs, according to a later genetic analysis. At a false discovery rate of 0.05, a later analysis linked about 16,000 TCR beta sequences to specific HLA alleles. According to a later analysis, most CMV-associated TCR beta chains appeared to be HLA-restricted, and the HLA associations seemed to be driven largely by CMV exposure. Because counts were too low, 15 to 20 rarely observed V segments, including chromosome 9 orphons, were left out of the earlier analysis of several hundred of the donors. V-gene and J-gene trimming of TCR beta chains was associated with a missense DCLRE1C variant in a later genetic analysis, and the association was replicated in an independent cohort. A later analysis reported that several top co-occurrence clusters appeared linked to parvovirus B19, influenza, CMV and Epstein-Barr virus. It was suggested by the authors that the approach could potentially be generalized to other disease states and immunological phenotypes. Because some donors lacked HLA typing at each locus, the association tests relied only on the typed subset. Sequencing depth was assumed to be roughly uniform across donors in the presence/absence analyses, though that assumption may not hold. A few of the identified cytomegalovirus-associated TCR beta chains were confirmed in vitro to be specific for cytomegalovirus antigens. A further reported finding was that TCR beta sequences accurately predicted the HLA-A and HLA-B alleles for most subjects in the first cohort. Some IMGT-functional V segments, including TRBV6-2 and TRBV6-3, could not be told apart with the 87-base-pair reads, so those segments were excluded. When HLA alleles, especially DR and DQ, strongly co-occurred, attributing TCR associations to individual alleles was difficult. In this cohort, only TCR beta chains were sequenced, and detectable features were limited by the absence of alpha or paired-chain data. In both the original and validation cohorts, the classifier was reported to diagnose cytomegalovirus status with high specificity and sensitivity. The only immune exposure information available for the cohort was CMV serostatus. An earlier analysis of some 560 of the donors showed that most TCR beta V segments appeared in productive rearrangements either about 90% or about 30% of the time, which broadly matched IMGT annotations.

The cohort consisted of 650 to 700 healthy bone marrow donors. All cohort members were sampled while nominally healthy, although unrecorded immune exposures were likely present. The donor tested CMV seronegative, placing the donor among the 350 or so seronegative members of the cohort. Every donor gave a peripheral blood sample, and the peripheral blood mononuclear cells from that sample were used for TCR beta sequencing. The Qiagen DNeasy Blood Extraction Kit was used to extract genomic DNA from the blood cell samples. The clonotype originates from a man in his forties or fifties in good health and CMV-seronegative. Rearrangement joined TRBV21-1 to TRBJ1-2. TRBV21-1 is shown as a pseudogene. Sequenced: PBMCs. The CDR3 region reads CASSKEADFF. The sequenced DNA is TGTGCCAGCAGCAAAGAGGCGGACTTCTTC.